Below are 6 T cell receptor beta chains sequenced from a single sample in a study of cytomegalovirus exposure and HLA in healthy donors. Here immunoSEQ multiplex PCR was the method, and the copy in TCRdb shows in-frame clones only, minus some. The sample lists 200,000 to 250,000 clones; more than 75% were seen once. What was sequenced was PBMCs. The receptors come from a man aged 18 to 35 in good health and CMV-seronegative.

As DNA, the CDR3 is TGTGCCAGCAGTCTCGACACCCCGGGGAATGAGCAGTTCTTC. This codes for CASSLDTPGNEQFF. The V call is TRBV11-3, the J call TRBJ2-1; a weak D match, TRBD2 (5 bases). Germline V CDR1 and CDR2: SGHNT, YENEEA. V was cut by 6 bases and J by 7 bases, with 16 bases left in between. This CDR3 has 14 residues.

V usage is TRBV27 and J usage is TRBJ2-7, with 7 bases that match TRBD2. V trimming: 5 bases; J trimming: 0 bases; junction bases outside the gene matches: 10. The CDR3 is 16 residues long. CDR1 is MNHEY and CDR2 is SMNVEV in the germline V gene (reference sequence). The CDR3 region is CASSILSGATSYEQYF. The CDR3 region has the DNA TGTGCCAGCAGTATCCTCAGCGGGGCAACCTCCTACGAGCAGTACTTC.

The chain has TRBV30 and TRBJ1-5; no definite D call. CDR1 is GTSNPN and CDR2 is SVGIG in the germline V gene (reference sequence). The CDR3 sequence is 17 residues long. The V and J ends lost 0 bases and 1 base respectively, with 16 bases between them. The CDR3 reads CAWSVRGSRSSNQPQHF. The CDR3, as DNA: TGTGCCTGGAGTGTACGAGGGAGCAGATCCAGCAATCAGCCCCAGCATTTT.

The table lists this clone with a few counts. J is TRBJ2-7 and V is TRBV18, with 9 bases matching TRBD1. CDR3 length: 15 amino acids. V was clipped by 3 bases and J by 6 bases; unmatched bases: 9. Germline values: CDR1 KGHSH, CDR2 LQKENI. CDR3 DNA sequence: TGTGCCAGCTCACCCGGAGGACAGGGGTCGAGCGAGCAGTACTTC. Translating gives CASSPGGQGSSEQYF. The whole variable domain, remainder taken from reference TRBV18 and TRBJ2-7, is NAGVMQNPRHLVRRRGQEARLRCSPMKGHSHVYWYRQLPEEGLKFMVYLQKENIIDESGMPKERFSAEFPKEGPSILRIQQVVRGDSAAYFCASSPGGQGSSEQYFGPGTRLTVT.

The rearrangement uses TRBV9 and TRBJ2-7; D possibly corresponds to TRBD2 (5 bases). The CDR3 has 14 amino acids. Deletions cut 3 bases from V and 2 bases from J, with 12 bases between. CDR1 and CDR2 (germline): SGDLS, YYNGEE. The CDR3 nucleotides read TGTGCCAGCAGCGCCCGTTGGAGGCCCTACGAGCAGTACTTC. Translating gives CASSARWRPYEQYF.

A few counts support this clone. The rearrangement uses TRBV7-2 and TRBJ1-6; 7 bases map to TRBD1. This CDR3 spans 15 amino acids. Germline-derived CDR1 and CDR2 are SGHTA and FQGNSA. The J segment lost 7 bases and the V segment lost 5 bases, leaving 8 bases of the junction unmatched. CDR3 sequence reads: CASSTAGTANSPLHF. In DNA, the CDR3 is TGTGCCAGCAGCACCGCCGGGACAGCAAATTCACCCCTCCACTTT.